The TCR beta chain under discussion was sequenced for a study of blood T cell repertoires in COVID-19. Looking at the study overall: Italy, Spain and the United States were the sources of the convalescent and acute COVID-19 samples. T cells, B-cell-depleted T cells, or PBMCs provided the cDNA or gDNA that served as material.

Per the original methods: For nucleated cells, counts were estimated from reference gene primer amplification. Method: immunoSEQ multiplex PCR; TCRdb's copy keeps in-frame clones and lacks some. Clone size and V and J calls were adopted from that table, with D and trimming inferred from the DNA. The repertoire includes approximately 170,000 clones, approximately 87% of them detected once, and 9.5% to 13% sits in the top ten. One Seattle source followed patients from active infection through their disease course. This CDR3 is built from 13 residues. Trimming cost V 4 bases and J 6 bases; bases outside gene matches: 6. Germline CDR1 is SGHDT and CDR2 is YYEEEE.

The chain uses TRBV5-6 and TRBJ2-7; 8 bases line up with TRBD2. The clonotype was recovered from a woman aged 60-70 years with COVID-19, enrolled during active disease. Sequenced sample: peripheral blood. In nucleotides, the CDR3 is TGTGCCAGCAGCAGCCTTCGGGGGGGCGAGCAGTACTTC. Its protein product is CASSSLRGGEQYF.